The 25 T cell receptor beta chains reported below all come from one sample, sequenced in a study of technical replicates of blood from a handful of donors. Assay: immunoSEQ multiplex PCR; the TCRdb copy retains only in-frame clones and omits some. The table includes about 83,000 clones, about 97% detected once. Sequenced: T cells isolated from PBMCs. Every receptor here comes from a human donor in good health.

The chain recombines TRBV7-3 with TRBJ2-1; possible D gene TRBD2, 6 bases. This CDR3 region has 14 residues. Per germline, CDR1 SGHTA and CDR2 FQGTGA. Deletions cut 0 bases from V and 4 bases from J, with 7 bases between. This CDR3 is CASSLTGTYNEQFF. The CDR3 DNA reads as TGTGCCAGCAGCTTAACGGGGACTTACAATGAGCAGTTCTTC.

This chain uses TRBV27 with TRBJ2-1, with TRBD2 matching 13 bases. Losses at the gene ends were 5 bases for V and 10 bases for J; bases not matched to a gene: 8. Germline CDR1 MNHEY, CDR2 SMNVEV (reference sequence). The CDR3 sequence is 15 residues long. CDR3 residues: CASSPGTSGMGEQFF. CDR3 nucleotide sequence: TGTGCCAGCAGTCCCGGGACTAGCGGGATGGGGGAGCAGTTCTTC.

This clone was observed a single time. The CDR3 spells CAWNDRGLKEQYF. DNA for the CDR3: TGTGCCTGGAATGACAGGGGGCTGAAAGAGCAGTACTTC. This chain links TRBV30 with TRBJ2-7, with 10 bases that match TRBD1. In germline, CDR1 is GTSNPN, CDR2 SVGIG (reference sequence). The V segment lost 4 bases and the J segment 7 bases; nucleotides outside the gene matches: 7. The CDR3 covers 13 residues.

This clone appeared a few times. The chain links TRBV19 to TRBJ1-1; D is unresolved. Germline assignment: CDR1 LNHDA and CDR2 SQIVND (reference sequence). Trimming shortened V by 6 bases and J by 2 bases, and 10 bases separated the two germline ends. This CDR3 region has 13 residues. The CDR3 sequence: CASSRTSNTEAFF. CDR3 DNA: TGTGCCAGTAGCAGGACTTCTAACACTGAAGCTTTCTTT.

This clone has a single count. The CDR3 loop reads CASSLLGLNTGELFF. The CDR3 DNA is TGTGCCAGCAGCTTATTGGGACTCAACACCGGGGAGCTGTTTTTT. The chain recombines TRBV11-2 with TRBJ2-2; a weak D match, TRBD2 (6 bases). Germline V gene lookup returns CDR1 SGHAT and CDR2 FQNNGV. CDR3 length equals 15 residues. Trimming cost V 2 bases and J 2 bases, with 9 bases left between them.

The chain recombines TRBV29-1 with TRBJ2-7; 9 bases agree with TRBD2. The germline V gene encodes CDR1 SQVTM and CDR2 ANQGSEA. The CDR3 runs 13 residues. V lost 1 base and J lost 2; bases outside the gene matches: 0. CDR3 sequence: CSVEVAGAYEQYF. In nucleotides, the CDR3 is TGCAGCGTTGAAGTAGCGGGAGCCTACGAGCAGTACTTC.

The chain joins TRBV6-1 to TRBJ1-1; TRBD1 is a possible D gene (5 bases). The CDR3 runs 15 residues. Germline V lookup: CDR1 MNHNS, CDR2 SASEGT. The ends were cut back, 8 bases at V and 0 bases at J, with 16 bases in the middle. CDR3 loop: CASEKRATVNTEAFF. Here the CDR3 DNA reads TGTGCCAGCGAAAAAAGGGCGACAGTGAACACTGAAGCTTTCTTT.

J is TRBJ1-5 and V is TRBV15, with 8 bases fitting TRBD1. Germline V lookup: CDR1 LNHNV, CDR2 YYDKDF (reference sequence). The CDR3 is made up of 14 amino acids. V lost 2 bases to trimming and J lost 11 bases; unmatched junction nucleotides: 8. CDR3 sequence reads: CATSRKTGEGTQHF. Written as DNA, the CDR3 is TGTGCCACCAGCAGAAAGACAGGGGAAGGCACCCAGCATTTT.

V gene TRBV15 combines with J gene TRBJ2-5; tentative D call: TRBD2 (6 bases). V lost 1 base and J 5 bases, leaving 14 bases between the germline ends. The CDR3 is 15 residues long. Germline assignment: CDR1 LNHNV and CDR2 YYDKDF (reference sequence). CDR3 amino acids: CATSRGTREVETQYF. The CDR3 DNA sequence: TGTGCCACCAGCAGAGGAACGCGGGAAGTGGAGACCCAGTACTTC.

The chain joins TRBV6-1 to TRBJ1-1; TRBD1 aligns across 11 bases. V dropped 5 bases and J dropped 3; count of bases not matched to a gene: 5. Germline CDR1 reads MNHNS; CDR2 reads SASEGT. CDR3 length: 15 residues. Written as DNA, the CDR3 is TGTGCCAGCAGTAGAGGACAGGGGGCGGACACTGAAGCTTTCTTT. Encoded protein: CASSRGQGADTEAFF.

The CDR3: CASSPKRGPYEQYF. Written as DNA, the CDR3 is TGTGCCAGCAGCCCTAAGCGAGGTCCCTACGAGCAGTACTTC. This chain connects TRBV9 to TRBJ2-7; no clear D. CDR1 is SGDLS, CDR2 YYNGEE, per germline. V lost 4 bases and J 2 bases, leaving 13 bases between the germline ends. The CDR3 has 14 residues.

The V and J genes are TRBV13 and TRBJ2-7; D may be TRBD2 (6 bases). The CDR3 sequence is 14 residues long. V lost 5 bases and J lost 2, with 13 bases in between. Germline V CDR1 and CDR2: PRHDT, FYEKMQ (reference sequence). The CDR3 nucleotides read TGTGCCAGCAGCCCCAGACTAGAACCCTACGAGCAGTACTTC. Translated: CASSPRLEPYEQYF.

This clone was seen only once. The V gene is TRBV7-3, the J gene TRBJ1-1; D perhaps matches TRBD1 (5 bases). Germline assignment: CDR1 SGHTA and CDR2 FQGTGA. This CDR3 comprises 17 residues. Trimming took 5 bases from V and 1 from J, leaving 20 bases between them. CDR3: CASSLVALRTGNTEAFF. DNA of the CDR3: TGTGCCAGCAGCCTCGTGGCCCTGCGAACAGGGAACACTGAAGCTTTCTTT.

As for this clone: Mismatch with germline at one junction end may stem from a read error. V is TRBV9 and J is TRBJ2-5, with 11 bases fitting TRBD2. CDR1 and CDR2 from the germline V gene are SGDLS and YYNGEE. This CDR3 contains 17 residues. The CDR3 reads CASSVMGTSGPLEAQYF. CDR3 DNA: TGTGCCAGCAGCGTAATGGGGACTAGCGGACCTTTAGAGGCCCAGTACTTC.

This chain joins TRBV5-4 and TRBJ2-7, with TRBD2 matching 10 bases. V trimming: 3 bases; J trimming: 1 base; junction bases outside the gene matches: 1. The CDR3 has 14 residues. Germline V lookup: CDR1 SGHNT, CDR2 YYREEE (reference sequence). CDR3 sequence: CASSSSGRSYEQYF. The CDR3, as DNA: TGTGCCAGCAGCTCTAGCGGGAGATCCTACGAGCAGTACTTC.

Details on this clone: Other DNA sequences in this specimen translate into the identical CDR3. The chain joins TRBV7-9 to TRBJ2-1; TRBD2 matches 7 bases. CDR1 is SEHNR, CDR2 FQNEAQ, per germline (reference sequence). The CDR3 covers 15 residues. V lost 5 bases and J lost 0; bases outside the gene matches: 4. The CDR3 DNA is TGTGCCAGCAGCCCGGGACTAAGCTCCTACAATGAGCAGTTCTTC. Translation: CASSPGLSSYNEQFF.

This clone has a single count. The V and J genes are TRBV5-4 and TRBJ2-3, with 12 nucleotides matching TRBD2. After removal of 5 bases from V and 4 bases from J, the junction contained 8 bases not matched to a gene. Germline lookup yields CDR1 SGHNT and CDR2 YYREEE (reference sequence). The CDR3 length is 16 residues. The CDR3 protein is CASRSGLAGNSDTQYF. The CDR3, as DNA: TGTGCCAGCAGATCTGGACTAGCGGGAAACTCAGATACGCAGTATTTT.

The chain recombines TRBV7-9 with TRBJ2-7, with D tentatively TRBD1 (6 bases). Trimming stripped 5 bases from V and 4 bases from J, with 12 bases between. CDR1 and CDR2 (germline): SEHNR, FQNEAQ (reference sequence). There are 13 residues in the CDR3. The CDR3 loop is CASSLPGVYEQYF. The CDR3, as DNA: TGTGCCAGCAGCCTCCCAGGGGTATACGAGCAGTACTTC.

This chain links TRBV4-2 with TRBJ2-7, with D perhaps TRBD2 (6 bases). This CDR3 region has 15 residues. Trimming took off 1 base at V and 5 bases at J, with 15 bases between the two ends. Germline assignment: CDR1 LGHNA and CDR2 YNFKEQ. DNA of the CDR3: TGTGCCAGCAGCCAAGCCGGTGGAGGGCCCAACGAGCAGTACTTC. Its translation is CASSQAGGGPNEQYF.

This sequence joins TRBV6-5 and TRBJ2-6; no firm D call. The V and J ends lost 2 bases and 0 bases respectively, with 8 bases between them. CDR1 is MNHEY, CDR2 SVGAGI, per germline. The CDR3 extends over 16 amino acids. This chain's CDR3 is CASSYSPGSGANVLTF. In nucleotides, the CDR3 is TGTGCCAGCAGTTACAGCCCAGGCTCTGGGGCCAACGTCCTGACTTTC.

The V call is TRBV5-4, the J call TRBJ1-2; D gene ambiguous. The V end lost 4 bases, the J end lost 5 bases, and 12 bases lay between the germline ends. This CDR3 contains 13 residues. From germline, CDR1 is SGHNT and CDR2 YYREEE (reference sequence). The CDR3: CASSLASDYGYTF. In DNA form, the CDR3 reads TGTGCCAGCAGCCTGGCCAGCGATTATGGCTACACCTTC.

The rearrangement links TRBV4-2 to TRBJ1-2, with D maybe TRBD1 (5 bases). Germline CDR1 is LGHNA and CDR2 is YNFKEQ. The V end was cut by 0 bases, the J end by 4 bases, with 12 bases between. The CDR3 has 15 amino acids. This CDR3 reads CASSQEPGLPYGYTF. The CDR3 DNA reads TGTGCCAGCAGCCAAGAGCCAGGGCTCCCCTATGGCTACACCTTC.

The V and J genes are TRBV2 and TRBJ2-2, with D uncertain. The CDR3 runs to 15 residues. Germline V lookup: CDR1 SNHLY, CDR2 FYNNEI. V was trimmed by 1 base and J by 5 bases, leaving 11 bases between them. The CDR3 spells CASSEVAGPTGELFF. CDR3 bases: TGTGCCAGCAGTGAAGTGGCAGGCCCAACCGGGGAGCTGTTTTTT.

V and J are TRBV5-4 and TRBJ1-2; D remains unclear. The germline CDR1 and CDR2 sequences are SGHNT and YYREEE (reference sequence). CDR3 size: 19 residues. V was clipped by 0 bases and J by 4 bases, with 25 bases between them. CDR3 in amino acids: CASSLEVRSSWGGSYGYTF. The DNA for the CDR3 is TGTGCCAGCAGCTTGGAAGTTAGATCTAGCTGGGGAGGAAGCTATGGCTACACCTTC.

The genes are TRBV19 and TRBJ1-5; 10 positions match TRBD1. Germline V lookup: CDR1 LNHDA, CDR2 SQIVND (reference sequence). The CDR3 extends over 20 amino acids. The junction had 21 bases not matched to a gene; V was cut back by 4 bases and J by 6 bases. The CDR3 region has the DNA TGTGCCAGTAGTACCCTCCGGAGTCTCCCGGGACAGGGGTTTGGTCAGCCCCAGCATTTT. It codes for CASSTLRSLPGQGFGQPQHF.